The rows below give T cell receptor beta chains drawn from one sample of a study of molecular identifiers for immune sequencing clone quantification. TCRdb re-analysed the PCR reads in MiXCR, keeping a single row per CDR3 protein. The sample includes fewer than 350,000 distinct CDR3 sequences, about a fifth of them seen just once. The sample was naive CD8+ T cells from blood, with Jurkat cell RNA spiked in. The receptors here all came from a human donor in good health. Some libraries in this study had Jurkat cell RNA spiked in. CDR3s include the opening cysteine and the closing phenylalanine or tryptophan. The order of the fields is J gene, clone size, V gene, D gene, CDR3 protein, CDR3 DNA. The D gene is left open where the match is weak. The size field is filled for only some rows; it gives once, few, many or a size class.

TRBJ1-1 many TRBV6-2/TRBV6-3 - CASSYSTGMNTEAFF TGTGCCAGCAGTTACTCGACGGGTATGAACACTGAAGCTTTCTTT
TRBJ2-7 many TRBV5-1 - CASRIGNRGEQYF TGCGCCAGCAGAATAGGGAATAGGGGCGAGCAGTACTTC
TRBJ1-5 once TRBV6-2/TRBV6-3 - CASSNRDGNRPQHF TGTGCCAGCAGTAACCGGGACGGAAATCGGCCCCAGCATTTT
TRBJ2-7 - TRBV20-1 TRBD2 CSARELAGGTYEQYF TGCAGTGCTAGGGAATTAGCGGGAGGGACCTACGAGCAGTACTTC
TRBJ1-2 - TRBV25-1 - CASSELGYYGYTF TGTGCCAGCAGTGAATTGGGCTACTATGGCTACACCTTC
TRBJ2-7 - TRBV28 - CASGLTLYEQYF TGTGCCAGCGGTTTAACGCTATACGAGCAGTACTTC
TRBJ2-3 many TRBV7-2 - CASSLGVAADTQYF TGTGCCAGCAGCCTCGGAGTTGCGGCAGATACGCAGTATTTT
TRBJ2-3 many TRBV15 - CATSREGDGTTDTQYF TGTGCCACCAGCAGAGAGGGGGACGGAACCACAGATACGCAGTATTTT
TRBJ2-5 many TRBV5-1 - CASSLGAGFQETQYF TGCGCCAGCAGCTTGGGAGCAGGGTTTCAAGAGACCCAGTACTTC
TRBJ1-1 many TRBV6-2/TRBV6-3 - CASTQPGRTEAFF TGTGCCAGCACCCAACCTGGGAGGACTGAAGCTTTCTTT
TRBJ1-6 many TRBV9 - CASSPSSTGVGSPLHF TGTGCCAGCAGCCCTAGTTCGACAGGAGTTGGATCACCCCTCCACTTT
TRBJ2-7 many TRBV7-9 - CASSLAVGYEQYF TGTGCCAGCAGCTTAGCTGTTGGCTACGAGCAGTACTTC
TRBJ2-2 - TRBV15 TRBD2 CATSSGLANKASTGELFF TGTGCCACCAGCAGCGGACTAGCGAACAAAGCGAGCACCGGGGAGCTGTTTTTT
TRBJ2-7 many TRBV20-1 TRBD1 CSARVLGQRGFEQYF TGCAGTGCTAGGGTCCTGGGACAGAGGGGATTCGAGCAGTACTTC
TRBJ1-6 many TRBV11-2 - CASSLGPLPNSPLHF TGTGCCAGCAGCTTAGGTCCACTGCCAAATTCACCCCTCCACTTT
TRBJ2-3 many TRBV2 TRBD2 CASSEGPGLVTDTQYF TGTGCCAGCAGTGAAGGGCCGGGACTAGTGACAGATACGCAGTATTTT
TRBJ2-7 many TRBV6-6 - CASSYGDPIYEQYF TGTGCCAGCAGTTACGGGGACCCAATCTACGAGCAGTACTTC
TRBJ2-5 - TRBV7-9 - CASSLVQHQETPYF TGTGCCAGCAGCTTAGTTCAGCACCAAGAGACCCCGTACTTC
TRBJ2-5 - TRBV10-1 - CASSESGHLLETQYF TGCGCCAGCAGTGAGTCGGGACACCTGTTGGAGACCCAGTACTTC
TRBJ2-3 many TRBV15 - CATSRTSDRLTDTQYF TGTGCCACCAGCAGGACCTCTGATAGGTTGACAGATACGCAGTATTTT
TRBJ2-2 many TRBV7-9 - CAHSPNTGELFF TGTGCGCACTCTCCGAACACCGGGGAGCTGTTTTTT
TRBJ2-1 many TRBV6-6 - CASSYVWGRNEQFF TGTGCCAGCAGTTATGTCTGGGGGCGCAATGAGCAGTTCTTC
TRBJ2-3 many TRBV5-5 - CASSLGTTSTDTQYF TGTGCCAGCAGCTTGGGGACCACTAGCACAGATACGCAGTATTTT
TRBJ2-7 many TRBV7-9 - CASSLVTGAYEQYF TGTGCCAGCAGCTTAGTAACTGGGGCATACGAGCAGTACTTC
TRBJ2-1 few TRBV27 - CASSGSQGYNEQFF TGTGCCAGCAGTGGGTCACAGGGATACAATGAGCAGTTCTTC
TRBJ2-3 few TRBV6-2/TRBV6-3 - CASSYGYSSITDTQYF TGTGCCAGCAGTTACGGTTACTCGAGTATAACAGATACGCAGTATTTT
TRBJ1-1 many TRBV27 - CASSPRAWATEAFF TGTGCCAGCAGTCCCCGGGCCTGGGCGACTGAAGCTTTCTTT
TRBJ2-5 many TRBV6-6 - CASRPGVWGEETQYF TGTGCCAGCAGACCCGGTGTCTGGGGCGAAGAGACCCAGTACTTC
TRBJ2-7 few TRBV4-1 TRBD1 CASSPNGQGAYEQYF TGCGCCAGCAGCCCGAATGGACAGGGGGCCTACGAGCAGTACTTC
TRBJ2-2 many TRBV4-1 TRBD1 CASSQTGGGAGELFF TGCGCCAGCAGCCAAACAGGGGGAGGTGCCGGGGAGCTGTTTTTT
TRBJ2-3 - TRBV7-3 TRBD2 CASGPTSGRAADTQYF TGTGCCAGCGGCCCGACTAGCGGGAGGGCCGCAGATACGCAGTATTTT
TRBJ2-7 many TRBV5-4 TRBD2 CASSFSGSSGNEQYF TGTGCCAGCAGCTTTAGCGGGAGCTCGGGGAACGAGCAGTACTTC
TRBJ2-7 - TRBV13 TRBD2 CASSLRASGKDEQYF TGTGCCAGCAGCTTAAGGGCTAGCGGGAAGGACGAGCAGTACTTC
TRBJ2-5 many TRBV27 - CASSWNSGQETQYF TGTGCCAGCAGTTGGAATAGCGGACAAGAGACCCAGTACTTC
TRBJ2-5 - TRBV27 - CASSPRPGGEYGTQYF TGTGCCAGCAGTCCACGCCCCGGGGGAGAATATGGGACCCAGTACTTC
TRBJ2-3 many TRBV27 - CASSRKGPADTQYF TGTGCCAGCTCGAGGAAGGGTCCCGCAGATACGCAGTATTTT
TRBJ1-2 many TRBV27 - CASSLSGALGYTF TGTGCCAGCAGTTTATCAGGGGCCCTTGGCTACACCTTC
TRBJ2-5 many TRBV6-2/TRBV6-3 - CASSSLRQEQETQYF TGTGCCAGCAGTTCCCTAAGACAGGAACAAGAGACCCAGTACTTC
TRBJ2-7 few TRBV14 TRBD2 CASSPSQGVGGEQYF TGTGCCAGCAGCCCAAGCCAGGGAGTCGGGGGGGAGCAGTACTTC
TRBJ2-1 many TRBV6-6 - CASSPGTNEQFF TGTGCCAGCAGCCCGGGCACGAATGAGCAGTTCTTC
TRBJ2-3 many TRBV12-3/TRBV12-4 - CATTGASTDTQYF TGTGCCACTACGGGGGCCAGCACAGATACGCAGTATTTT
TRBJ2-7 many TRBV5-3 TRBD2 CASSPIRLAGNYEQYF TGTGCCAGCAGCCCCATCCGACTAGCGGGAAACTACGAGCAGTACTTC
TRBJ1-2 many TRBV14 TRBD1 CASSQDQGQLYGYTF TGTGCCAGCAGCCAAGACCAGGGACAGCTCTATGGCTACACCTTC
TRBJ1-2 many TRBV29-1 TRBD1 CSVEDQDRHYGYTF TGCAGCGTTGAAGATCAGGACAGGCACTATGGCTACACCTTC
TRBJ2-5 - TRBV12-3/TRBV12-4 TRBD2 CASSLMSGGPGKTQYF TGTGCCAGCAGTCTAATGAGCGGGGGGCCAGGGAAGACCCAGTACTTC
TRBJ1-1 few TRBV6-1 - CASSDNKNTEAFF TGTGCCAGCAGTGATAACAAGAACACTGAAGCTTTCTTT
TRBJ2-2 many TRBV5-1 - CASSPNSRNPNTGELFF TGCGCCAGCAGCCCCAATAGCCGAAACCCGAACACCGGGGAGCTGTTTTTT
TRBJ1-6 many TRBV4-3 - CASSQDLQGRNNSPLHF TGCGCCAGCAGCCAAGACCTACAGGGAAGAAATAATTCACCCCTCCACTTT
TRBJ1-1 - TRBV10-2 - CASGMNTEAFF TGCGCCAGCGGCATGAACACTGAAGCTTTCTTT
TRBJ2-7 few TRBV11-1 TRBD1 CASSTGDRHYEQYF TGTGCCAGCAGCACCGGGGACAGACACTACGAGCAGTACTTC
TRBJ2-5 few TRBV29-1 - CSVIFLRLQETQYF TGCAGCGTCATTTTTCTCCGCCTCCAAGAGACCCAGTACTTC
TRBJ2-7 many TRBV7-2 - CASSLDSGQVYEQYF TGTGCCAGCAGCTTAGATTCCGGGCAAGTCTACGAGCAGTACTTC
TRBJ2-2 - TRBV28 - CASSPRQFTGELFF TGTGCCAGCAGCCCAAGACAGTTCACCGGGGAGCTGTTTTTT